Presented here are 12 T cell receptor beta chains from one specimen sequenced in a study of post-analysis software for immune sequencing data (dated by TCRdb to between 2015 and 2017). What the study reported, not specific to this receptor: Patients showed significantly higher frequencies than controls for 4 or 5 TRBV segments, among them TRBV5-6, TRBV5-1 and TRBV20-1.

Library construction relied on PCR. Sequencing was carried out with an Illumina HiSeq 2500. To reduce PCR and sequencing biases, unique molecular identifiers were built into the TCR beta cDNA libraries. The public reads were run again by TCRdb, first through fastp at Q25 and then through MiXCR, and only productive beta chains were kept. Merged by CDR3 protein, the rows form single entries marked with the most common genes and DNA. Present in this sample are about 770,000 distinct CDR3 sequences, 40% to 55% of which were seen just once. The ten largest account for 4.9% of the sample. Their specific antigens are unknown. Material: blood. These receptors were obtained from a girl under 18 with multiple sclerosis.

The count of this clonotype is one. This sequence joins TRBV5-1 and TRBJ2-5; the D is unclear. The germline CDR1 and CDR2 sequences are SGHRS and YFSETQ. This CDR3 region has 13 residues. The V and J ends lost 1 base and 5 bases respectively, with 9 bases between them. The CDR3 region has the DNA TGCGCCAGCAGCTTGTATATCGGGGAGACCCAGTACTTC. Its translation: CASSLYIGETQYF. Drawing the rest from reference TRBV5-1 and TRBJ2-5, the complete variable domain is KAGVTQTPRYLIKTRGQQVTLSCSPISGHRSVSWYQQTPGQGLQFLFEYFSETQRNKGNFPGRFSGRQFSNSRSEMNVSTLELGDSALYLCASSLYIGETQYFGPGTRLLVL.

Remarks on this clonotype: An end of the junction differs from the germline gene, which may be a read error. This chain links TRBV7-2 with TRBJ2-1; 9 bases are a match to TRBD1. The germline V gene has CDR1 SGHTA and CDR2 FQGNSA. The CDR3 contains 16 residues. CDR3 coding DNA: TGTGCCAGCAGCTTAGCTGGACAGGGGATTTTGAATGGGCAGTTCTTC. Translation: CASSLAGQGILNGQFF. The whole variable domain, remainder taken from reference TRBV7-2 and TRBJ2-1, is GAGVSQSPSNKVTEKGKDVELRCDPISGHTALYWYRQSLGQGLEFLIYFQGNSAPDKSGLPSDRFSAERTGGSVSTLTIQRTQQEDSAVYLCASSLAGQGILNGQFFGPGTRLTVL.

This clonotype turned up a few times. The CDR3 protein is CSGRGFLAVHEQFF. In DNA, the CDR3 is TGCAGCGGGCGGGGATTTCTTGCCGTGCATGAGCAGTTCTTC. This chain uses TRBV29-1 with TRBJ2-1; tentatively, D is TRBD2 (6 bases). The CDR3 totals 14 residues. The germline gives CDR1 SQVTM, CDR2 ANQGSEA. V lost 7 bases, J lost 8 bases, and 21 bases lay in between.

The rearrangement links TRBV7-8 to TRBJ1-1, with D perhaps matching TRBD1 (5 bases). V dropped 5 bases and J dropped 1 base, with 14 bases sitting between them. The CDR3 length is 15 residues. Per the germline V gene, CDR1 is SGHVS and CDR2 is FQNEAQ. The CDR3 DNA follows: TGTGCCAGCAGCCCTCCGGGACGGCCGAACACTGAAGCTTTCTTT. Its translation: CASSPPGRPNTEAFF.

This clonotype has more than one count but fewer than ten. The chain carries TRBV6-2 or TRBV6-3 and TRBJ2-3; maybe TRBD2 (5 bases). The CDR3 is 15 amino acids. Germline lookup yields CDR1 MNHEY and CDR2 SVGEGT. V was clipped by 6 bases and J by 3 bases, with 16 bases between them. The CDR3 nucleotides read TGTGCCAGCAGCCCGGCGGAGAGGGTGACAGATACGCAGTATTTT. Its translation is CASSPAERVTDTQYF.

There are a few counts of this clonotype. This chain connects TRBV20-1 to TRBJ2-1; 11 bases fit TRBD2. Germline trimming cut 3 bases from V and 7 bases from J; bases unmatched to any gene: 11. The germline V gene has CDR1 DFQATT and CDR2 SNEGSKA (reference sequence). This CDR3 comprises 16 residues. The CDR3 sequence is CSARGLAVPRGNEQFF. CDR3 nucleotides: TGCAGTGCTAGGGGACTAGCGGTCCCCCGAGGGAATGAGCAGTTCTTC.

This clonotype was seen only a few times. The V gene is TRBV20-1, the J gene TRBJ2-3; no definite D call. The length of the CDR3 is 15 residues. Between the trimmed V and J ends, which lost 0 bases and 6 bases, there was a span of 16 bases. Germline loops: CDR1 DFQATT, CDR2 SNEGSKA (reference sequence). CDR3 amino acids: CSARDWGSLGDTQYF. The DNA for the CDR3 is TGCAGTGCTAGAGATTGGGGATCCCTAGGGGATACGCAGTATTTT.

This chain links TRBV28 with TRBJ2-5; TRBD2 matches at 12 bases. Germline-derived CDR1 and CDR2 are MDHEN and SYDVKM. V lost 2 bases and J lost 3; bases outside the gene matches: 16. CDR3 length equals 20 residues. Here the CDR3 DNA reads TGTGCCAGCAGTTTACGCAGCAGACTAGCGGGAGTAGAGGAGGAAGAGACCCAGTACTTC. Translating gives CASSLRSRLAGVEEEETQYF. Variable domain in full (rest from reference TRBV28 and TRBJ2-5): DVKVTQSSRYLVKRTGEKVFLECVQDMDHENMFWYRQDPGLGLRLIYFSYDVKMKEKGDIPEGYSVSREKKERFSLILESASTNQTSMYLCASSLRSRLAGVEEEETQYFGPGTRLLVL.

Only a few counts were recorded for this clonotype. J is TRBJ1-5 and V is TRBV28; D is unclear. The CDR3 totals 13 residues. The germline CDR1 and CDR2 sequences are MDHEN and SYDVKM. Trimming stripped 8 bases from V and 0 bases from J, with 8 bases between. The CDR3 DNA is TGTGCCAGCGGAGGTTATAGCAATCAGCCCCAGCATTTT. Amino acid sequence: CASGGYSNQPQHF.

This chain joins TRBV5-1 and TRBJ2-3; 7 bases are a match to TRBD2. The V and J ends lost 3 bases and 0 bases, in that order; junction bases with no gene match: 7. CDR1 is SGHRS, CDR2 YFSETQ, per germline. The CDR3 extends over 16 amino acids. The CDR3 spells CASSSQLATSTDTQYF. In nucleotides, the CDR3 is TGCGCCAGCAGCTCACAACTAGCGACTAGCACAGATACGCAGTATTTT.

The table lists this clonotype with a few counts. The CDR3 DNA sequence: TGTGCCATCAGGGCTAGCGAGAACTACAATGAGCAGTTCTTC. It is translated as CAIRASENYNEQFF. The rearrangement uses TRBV10-3 and TRBJ2-1, with D perhaps TRBD2 (6 bases). In germline, CDR1 is ENHRY, CDR2 SYGVKD. Trimming removed 6 bases from V and 3 bases from J, with 12 bases in between. This CDR3 is built from 14 residues.

The chain has TRBV7-2 and TRBJ2-3, with 11 nucleotides matching TRBD2. The CDR3 sequence is 17 residues long. V lost 2 bases and J lost 0; bases outside the gene matches: 4. The V gene's germline CDR1 is SGHTA and CDR2 FQGNSA. The CDR3 bases are TGTGCCAGCAGCTTACCGGGACTAGCGGCTAGCACAGATACGCAGTATTTT. This codes for CASSLPGLAASTDTQYF.